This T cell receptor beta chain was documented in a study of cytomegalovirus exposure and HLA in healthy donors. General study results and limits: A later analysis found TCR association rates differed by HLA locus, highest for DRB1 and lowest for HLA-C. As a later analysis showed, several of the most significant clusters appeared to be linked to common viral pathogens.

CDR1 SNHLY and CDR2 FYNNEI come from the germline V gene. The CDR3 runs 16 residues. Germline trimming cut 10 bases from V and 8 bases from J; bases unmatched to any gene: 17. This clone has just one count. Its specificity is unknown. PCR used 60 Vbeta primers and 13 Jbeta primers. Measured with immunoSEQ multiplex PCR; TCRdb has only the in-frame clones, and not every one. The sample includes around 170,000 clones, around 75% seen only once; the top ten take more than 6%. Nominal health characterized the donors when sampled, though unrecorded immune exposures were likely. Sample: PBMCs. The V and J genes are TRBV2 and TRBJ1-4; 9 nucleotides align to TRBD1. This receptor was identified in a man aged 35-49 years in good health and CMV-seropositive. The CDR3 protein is CAIKAQRTGVGEKLFF. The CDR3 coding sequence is TGTGCCATCAAAGCACAGCGGACAGGGGTTGGGGAAAAACTGTTTTTT.